Listed below are T cell receptor beta chains from one sample, sequenced in a study of shared clonotypes between healthy human individuals. Assay used: immunoSEQ multiplex PCR; TCRdb lists only in-frame clones, some missing. The table records over 2 million clones, 95% of them present only once. Sequencing was carried out using naive CD4+ T cells sorted from blood. The receptors originated from a man younger than 35 in good health. Both conserved end residues are part of each CDR3. A D gene is named only where the DNA matches it firmly. Rows give clone size only sometimes, using once, few, many, or a class for an expanded clone.

j_call clone_size d_call v_call cdr3_aa cdr3_nt
TRBJ1-4 - - TRBV19 CASSIVRRAEKLFF TGTGCCAGTAGTATTGTACGACGGGCCGAAAAACTGTTTTTT
TRBJ1-5 - - TRBV10-3 CAISEGGNQPQHF TGTGCCATCAGTGAAGGGGGTAATCAGCCCCAGCATTTT
TRBJ1-1 - TRBD1 TRBV7-9 CASSTGQSMNTEAFF TGTGCCAGCAGCACGGGACAGAGCATGAACACTGAAGCTTTCTTT
TRBJ1-5 - TRBD1 TRBV6-6 CASRTGDSNQPQHF TGTGCCAGCAGAACAGGGGATTCCAATCAGCCCCAGCATTTT
TRBJ1-5 - TRBD1 TRBV5-5 CASSSQGGNQPQHF TGTGCCAGCAGCTCACAGGGGGGCAATCAGCCCCAGCATTTT
TRBJ1-5 - - TRBV7-8 CASSLAGVSNQPQHF TGTGCCAGCAGCTTAGCGGGGGTGAGCAATCAGCCCCAGCATTTT
TRBJ2-2 - TRBD2 TRBV9 CASSVVAGSTGELFF TGTGCCAGCAGCGTAGTAGCGGGGTCCACCGGGGAGCTGTTTTTT
TRBJ2-1 - TRBD2 TRBV29-1 CSVLGLAGYYNEQFF TGCAGCGTCCTCGGACTAGCGGGCTACTACAATGAGCAGTTCTTC
TRBJ1-6 once - TRBV2 CASAGYVSYNSPLHF TGTGCCAGTGCGGGTTATGTCTCCTATAATTCACCCCTCCACTTT
TRBJ2-7 - - TRBV6-5 CASSRPGRYSYEQYF TGTGCCAGCAGTCGTCCGGGACGGTATTCCTACGAGCAGTACTTC
TRBJ2-7 - - TRBV30 CAWSEDGGGLRQYF TGTGCCTGGAGTGAGGACGGCGGGGGCCTAAGGCAGTACTTC
TRBJ1-2 - - TRBV5-4 CASSLDTTMPGYTF TGTGCCAGCAGCTTGGACACTACAATGCCGGGCTACACCTTC
TRBJ1-1 once TRBD1 TRBV5-1 CASSTGQGHTEAFF TGCGCCAGCAGCACCGGACAGGGCCACACTGAAGCTTTCTTT
TRBJ2-7 - - TRBV30 CAWSFHSTYEQYF TGTGCCTGGAGTTTCCACAGCACCTACGAGCAGTACTTC
TRBJ1-4 - - TRBV15 CATLHNEKLFF TGTGCCACCCTTCACAATGAAAAACTGTTTTTT
TRBJ1-6 - - TRBV30 CAWRKQGTNSPLHF TGTGCCTGGAGAAAACAGGGAACTAATTCACCCCTCCACTTT